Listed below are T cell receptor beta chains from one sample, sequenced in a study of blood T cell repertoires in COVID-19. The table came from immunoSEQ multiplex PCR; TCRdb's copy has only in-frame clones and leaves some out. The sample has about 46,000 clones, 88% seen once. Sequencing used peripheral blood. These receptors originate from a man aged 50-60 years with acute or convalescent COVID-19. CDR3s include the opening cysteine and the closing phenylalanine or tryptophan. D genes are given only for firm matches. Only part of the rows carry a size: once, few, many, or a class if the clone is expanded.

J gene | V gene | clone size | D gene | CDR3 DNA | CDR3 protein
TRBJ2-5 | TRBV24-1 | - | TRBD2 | TGTGCCACCAGTGACCGTAGCGGGGGGCGGGAGGAGACCCAGTACTTC | CATSDRSGGREETQYF
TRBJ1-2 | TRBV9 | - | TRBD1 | TGTGCCAGCAGCCTTCGACAGGGGCTTAACTATGGCTACACCTTC | CASSLRQGLNYGYTF
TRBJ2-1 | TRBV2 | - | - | TGTGCCAGCAATCCACACAACAATGAGCAGTTCTTC | CASNPHNNEQFF
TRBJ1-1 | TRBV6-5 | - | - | TGTGCCAGCAGTTACCTAGATATCGGTGGAGGCGGTGAAGCTTTCTTT | CASSYLDIGGGGEAFF
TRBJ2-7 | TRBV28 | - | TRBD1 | TGTGCCAGTGTGAAATCACAGGGGGAGGCCGAGCAGTACTTC | CASVKSQGEAEQYF
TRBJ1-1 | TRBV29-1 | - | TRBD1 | TGCAGCGTTCGGACAGGGGGCGAAACTGAAGCTTTCTTT | CSVRTGGETEAFF
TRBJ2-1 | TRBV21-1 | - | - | TGTGCCAGCAGCCCGACGGGACGGGGTGGACTAGTCGGAGCTTACAATGAGCAGTTCTTC | CASSPTGRGGLVGAYNEQFF
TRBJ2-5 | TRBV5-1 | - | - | TGCGCCAGCACCCACCGGGGGGACAACCAAGAGACCCAGTACTTC | CASTHRGDNQETQYF
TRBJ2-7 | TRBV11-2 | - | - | TGTGCCAGCAGCATCCAGGGGTACGAGCAGTACTTC | CASSIQGYEQYF
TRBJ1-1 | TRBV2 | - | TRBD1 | TGTGCCAGCACGAGAGACAGGGGCACTGAAGCTTTCTTT | CASTRDRGTEAFF
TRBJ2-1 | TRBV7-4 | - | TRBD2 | TGTGCCAGCAGCGTAGTGGTGAGCGGGAGGTTTCTCCCATTAGTCGCCTACAATGAGCAGTTCTTC | CASSVVVSGRFLPLVAYNEQFF
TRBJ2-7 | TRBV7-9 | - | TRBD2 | TGTGCCAGCAGCGATGGGACTAGCGGACAATCCTACGAGCAGTACTTC | CASSDGTSGQSYEQYF
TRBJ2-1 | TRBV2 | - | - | TGTGCCAGCAGTGATTTGGGGGGAGCCTACAATGAGCAGTTCTTC | CASSDLGGAYNEQFF
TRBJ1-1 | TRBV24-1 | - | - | TGTGCCACCAGTGAAGGTAGGGGTGTTTTCTTT | CATSEGRGVFF
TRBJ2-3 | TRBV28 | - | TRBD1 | TGTGCCAGCGGTCAGACAGGGTTGACAGATACGCAGTATTTT | CASGQTGLTDTQYF
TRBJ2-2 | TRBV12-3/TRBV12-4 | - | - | TGTGCCAGCAGTTTTCCCGGGACCGGGGAGCTGTTTTTT | CASSFPGTGELFF
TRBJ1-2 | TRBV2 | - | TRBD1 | TGTGCCAGCAGACAGGGGGAAGATGGCTACACCTTC | CASRQGEDGYTF
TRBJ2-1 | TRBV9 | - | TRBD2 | TGTGCCAGCACTCAGGGGACTAGCGGGATGGAGCAGTTCTTC | CASTQGTSGMEQFF
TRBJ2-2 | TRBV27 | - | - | TGTGCCAGCACCTCGCGGGGCTTGAACACCGGGGAGCTGTTTTTT | CASTSRGLNTGELFF
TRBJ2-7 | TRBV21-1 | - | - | TGTGCCAGCAGCAATGAATCAGGGGGAAACTACGAGCAGTACTTC | CASSNESGGNYEQYF
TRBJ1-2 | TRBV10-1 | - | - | TGCGCCAGCAGGATACAGGGCGATGGCTACACCTTC | CASRIQGDGYTF
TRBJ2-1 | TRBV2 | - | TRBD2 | TGTGCCAGCAGTGTCCTTAGGGCGGGAGGGAAAAATGAGCAGTTCTTC | CASSVLRAGGKNEQFF
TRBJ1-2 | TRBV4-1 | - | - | TGCGCCAGCAGCCAAGACACAGGGAACTATGGCTACACCTTC | CASSQDTGNYGYTF
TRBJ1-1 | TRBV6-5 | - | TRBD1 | TGTGCCAGCAGGACACAGGGGATGCCTTTCTTT | CASRTQGMPFF
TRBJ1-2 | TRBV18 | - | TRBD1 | TGTGCCAGCTCACCCGGACAGGCGGGCTATGGCTACACCTTC | CASSPGQAGYGYTF
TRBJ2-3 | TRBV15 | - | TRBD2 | TGTGCCACCAGCAGAGTCGGCGGGAGGTCGGATACGCAGTATTTT | CATSRVGGRSDTQYF
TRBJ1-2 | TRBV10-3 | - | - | TGTGCCATCAGTGAGTCGGGGGGGGTGATTGCTCAGAGTACGGGCTACACCTTC | CAISESGGVIAQSTGYTF
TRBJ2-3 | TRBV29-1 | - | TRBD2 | TGCAGCGTTGAAAGCCCGGGACTAGCGGGGGGAGCTCGGATTCTTACGCAGTATTTT | CSVESPGLAGGARILTQYF
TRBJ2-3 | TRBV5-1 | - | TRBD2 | TGCGCCAGCAGCTGGGGACTAGCGGGAGAAGTAGATACGCAGTATTTT | CASSWGLAGEVDTQYF
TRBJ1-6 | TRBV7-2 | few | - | TGTGCCAGCAGCCCAAACATCCCGGCTGGGAGGTCACCCCTCCACTTT | CASSPNIPAGRSPLHF
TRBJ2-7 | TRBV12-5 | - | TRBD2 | TGTGCTAGTGTTTTAGCGGGAGGGCCGCCCTACGAGCAGTACTTC | CASVLAGGPPYEQYF
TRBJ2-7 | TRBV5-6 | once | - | TGTGCCAGCAGCTCGGCAACGGGATCCGGCGAGCAGTACTTC | CASSSATGSGEQYF
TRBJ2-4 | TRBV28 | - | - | TGTGCCAGCAGCAAACCGGGACAACTAGCCAAAAACATTCAGTACTTC | CASSKPGQLAKNIQYF
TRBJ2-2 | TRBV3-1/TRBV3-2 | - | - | TGTGCCAGCAGCCAGGGCCGAGCCGGGGAGCTGTTTTTT | CASSQGRAGELFF
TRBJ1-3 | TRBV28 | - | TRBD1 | TGTGCCAGCTCCCCGGGACAGGGTCAGTCCGCTGGAAACACCATATATTTT | CASSPGQGQSAGNTIYF
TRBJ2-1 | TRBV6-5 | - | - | TGTGCCAGCAGTTACTCCCGAGCGGTTCCTCGCAATGAGCAGTTCTTC | CASSYSRAVPRNEQFF
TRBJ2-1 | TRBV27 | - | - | TGTGCCAGCAGTTTACGAGGGGGATCTTACAATGAGCAGTTCTTC | CASSLRGGSYNEQFF
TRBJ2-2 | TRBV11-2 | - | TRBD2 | TGTGCCAGCAGCCAAAGACTAGCGGGAGGGGCGACCGGGGAGCTGTTTTTT | CASSQRLAGGATGELFF
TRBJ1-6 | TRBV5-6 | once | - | TGTGCCAGCAGGGCGTACGGCGGTTCACCCCTCCACTTT | CASRAYGGSPLHF
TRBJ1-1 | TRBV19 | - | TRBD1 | TGTGCCAGCCGGGACAGGGATGAAGCTTTCTTT | CASRDRDEAFF
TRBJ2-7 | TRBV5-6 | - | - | TGTGCCAGCAGCCCCCTTGGAGGACAGGACTACTACGAGCAGTACTTC | CASSPLGGQDYYEQYF
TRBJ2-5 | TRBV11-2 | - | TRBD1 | TGTGCCAGCAGCCCCAACCCAGGGGGCAGGGGAGAGACCCAGTACTTC | CASSPNPGGRGETQYF
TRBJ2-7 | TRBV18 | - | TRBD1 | TGTGCCAGCTCACAAGGACAGGGTTTGAGGTACGAGCAGTACTTC | CASSQGQGLRYEQYF